The clone carrying this T cell receptor (beta chain) was recorded a few times. Antigen unknown. These data come from a study of T cells after yellow fever vaccination. V was clipped by 1 base and J by 4 bases; unmatched bases: 5. Germline CDR1 SGHTA, CDR2 FQGTGA. This CDR3 region has 17 residues. Study findings and constraints: CD4 and CD8 compartments shared a small share of clonotypes, likely from convergent recombination. In post-booster samples, most primary-vaccination clones reappeared (around 95% CD4, roughly 89% CD8).

UMIs and a universal primer site were added when TCR cDNA was made by 5'RACE template switching. MiXCR, run by TCRdb on the 5' RACE reads, gives a single entry per CDR3 protein. This table holds under 400,000 distinct CDR3 sequences, approximately 12% found once. This clonotype was obtained from a man between 18 and 29 years old who received the YFV17D yellow fever vaccine. The chain couples TRBV7-3 to TRBJ2-2; 11 bases fit TRBD1. The sequences come from CD4+ T cells sorted from PBMCs, collected 15 days after the yellow fever booster vaccination. DNA of the CDR3: TGTGCCAGCAGCTTAATTGGGACAGGGGGGACCACCGGGGAGCTGTTTTTT. Its translation is CASSLIGTGGTTGELFF.